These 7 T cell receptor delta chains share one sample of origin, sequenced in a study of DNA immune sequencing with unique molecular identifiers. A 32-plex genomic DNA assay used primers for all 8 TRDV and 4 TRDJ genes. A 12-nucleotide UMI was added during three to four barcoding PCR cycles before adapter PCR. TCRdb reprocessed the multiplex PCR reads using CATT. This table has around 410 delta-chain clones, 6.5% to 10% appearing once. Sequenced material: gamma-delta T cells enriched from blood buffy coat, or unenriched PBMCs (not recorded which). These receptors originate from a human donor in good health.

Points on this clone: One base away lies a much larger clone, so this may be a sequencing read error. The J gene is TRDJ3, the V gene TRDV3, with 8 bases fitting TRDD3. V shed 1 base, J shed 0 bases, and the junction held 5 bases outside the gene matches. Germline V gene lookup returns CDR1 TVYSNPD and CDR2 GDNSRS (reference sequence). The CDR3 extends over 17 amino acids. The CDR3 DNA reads TGTGCCTTTACTGGGGGAACGAGCTCCTGGGACACCCGACAGATGTTTTTC. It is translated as CAFTGGTSSWDTRQMFF.

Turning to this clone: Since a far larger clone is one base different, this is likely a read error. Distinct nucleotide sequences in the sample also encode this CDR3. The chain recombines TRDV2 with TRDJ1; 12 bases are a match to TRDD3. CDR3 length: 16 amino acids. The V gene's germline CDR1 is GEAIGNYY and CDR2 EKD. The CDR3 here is CACDKLGDTQADKLIF. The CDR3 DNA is TGTGCCTGTGACAAGCTGGGGGATACGCAGGCCGATAAACTGATCTTT.

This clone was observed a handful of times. The DNA of the CDR3 is TGTGCCTGTGACACCGTTGCTGGTCTGGGGGATGAGTTCCCCGATAAACTCATCTTT. Protein sequence: CACDTVAGLGDEFPDKLIF. The rearrangement links TRDV2 to TRDJ1; 9 bases fit TRDD3. J lost 3 bases, V lost 0 bases, and 16 bases had no gene match. Germline assignment: CDR1 GEAIGNYY and CDR2 EKD. The CDR3 totals 19 residues.

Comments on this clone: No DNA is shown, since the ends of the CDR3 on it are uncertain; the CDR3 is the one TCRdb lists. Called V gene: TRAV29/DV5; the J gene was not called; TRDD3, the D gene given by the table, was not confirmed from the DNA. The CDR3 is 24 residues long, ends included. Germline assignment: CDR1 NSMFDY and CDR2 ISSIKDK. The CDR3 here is CSVLLCSKRLPTSSRGYGADKLIF.

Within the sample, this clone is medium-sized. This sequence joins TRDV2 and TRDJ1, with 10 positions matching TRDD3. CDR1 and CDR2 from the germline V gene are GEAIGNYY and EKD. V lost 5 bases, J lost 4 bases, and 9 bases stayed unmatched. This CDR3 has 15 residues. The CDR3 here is CACAPLLGDRDKLIF. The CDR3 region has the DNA TGTGCCTGTGCCCCCCTACTGGGGGATCGCGATAAACTCATCTTT.

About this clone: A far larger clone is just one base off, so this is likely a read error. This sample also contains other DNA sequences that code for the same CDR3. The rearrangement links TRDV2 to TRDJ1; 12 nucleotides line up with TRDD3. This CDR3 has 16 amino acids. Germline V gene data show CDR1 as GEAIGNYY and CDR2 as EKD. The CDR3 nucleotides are TGTGCCTGCGACAAGCTGGGGGATACGCAGGCCGATAAACTCATCTTT. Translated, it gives CACDKLGDTQADKLIF.

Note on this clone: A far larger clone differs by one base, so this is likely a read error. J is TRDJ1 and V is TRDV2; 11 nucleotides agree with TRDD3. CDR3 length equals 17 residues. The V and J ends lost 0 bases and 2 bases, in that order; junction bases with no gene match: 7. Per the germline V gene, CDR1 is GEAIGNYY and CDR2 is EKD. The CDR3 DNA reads TGTGCCTGTGACACCGTTGGGGGATACGCTTGGACCGATAAACTCATCTTT. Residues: CACDTVGGYAWTDKLIF.